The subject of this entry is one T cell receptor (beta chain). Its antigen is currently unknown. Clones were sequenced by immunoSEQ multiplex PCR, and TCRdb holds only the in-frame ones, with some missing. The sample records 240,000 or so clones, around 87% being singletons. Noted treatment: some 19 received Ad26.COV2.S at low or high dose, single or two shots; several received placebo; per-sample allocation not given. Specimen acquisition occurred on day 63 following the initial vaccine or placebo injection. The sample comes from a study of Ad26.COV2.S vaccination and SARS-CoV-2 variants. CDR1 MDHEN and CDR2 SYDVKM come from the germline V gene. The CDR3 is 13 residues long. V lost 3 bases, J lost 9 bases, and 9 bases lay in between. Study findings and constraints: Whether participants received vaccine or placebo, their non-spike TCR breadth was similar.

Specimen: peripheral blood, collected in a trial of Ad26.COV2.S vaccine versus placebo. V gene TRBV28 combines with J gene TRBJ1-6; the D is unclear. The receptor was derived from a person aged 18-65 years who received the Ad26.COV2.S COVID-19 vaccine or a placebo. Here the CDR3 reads CASSFLHSSPLHF. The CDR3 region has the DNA TGTGCCAGCAGTTTCCTCCACTCTTCACCCCTCCACTTT.